This T cell receptor (beta chain) was sequenced during a study of patients and donors after allogeneic stem cell transplantation. This CDR3 contains 14 residues. Per germline, CDR1 KGHSH and CDR2 LQKENI. V trimming: 6 bases; J trimming: 8 bases; junction bases outside the gene matches: 9. TCRdb fed the RT-PCR reads into MiXCR, producing one record per CDR3 protein. The table includes under 200,000 distinct CDR3 sequences, approximately 28% detected once. The V and J genes are TRBV18 and TRBJ2-3; 9 bases agree with TRBD2. The receptor comes from a human donor who was either an allogeneic HSCT recipient or a stem cell or donor lymphocyte infusion donor (not recorded which). It is not recorded whose cells these are; they may come from a transplant donor. The sample taken for sequencing was blood, either unsorted or a sorted T cell fraction (not recorded which). As DNA, the CDR3 is TGTGCCAGCTCGCCTAGCGGGATGAGTCTTACGCAGTATTTT. Protein product: CASSPSGMSLTQYF.